This TCR beta chain stems from a study of beta chain features in type 1 diabetes. Study results and caveats: Among type 1 diabetes patients, VDJ junctions had fewer insertions and more deletions.

About this clone: Its antigen is unidentified.

Reverse transcription of all isolated RNA meant that expressed TCRB transcripts were sequenced. Measured with immunoSEQ multiplex PCR; TCRdb has only the in-frame clones, and not every one. The table shows nearly 350,000 clones, with less than 10% occurring only once. Researchers reported sorting CD4+ naive, central memory, regulatory and stem cell-like memory cells via CD45RO/CCR7/CD25/CD127/CD95/CD27. In germline, CDR1 is SGHAT, CDR2 FQNNGV. With 2 bases removed from V and 2 bases from J, the gap between germline ends came to 11 bases. CDR3 length equals 15 residues. The source material was central memory CD4+ T cells from blood. J is TRBJ2-3 and V is TRBV11-2; D is perhaps TRBD2 (6 bases). This TCR was sampled from a woman younger than 30 in good health. In DNA form, the CDR3 reads TGTGCCAGCAGCTTACTGGCGGGACTCACAGATACGCAGTATTTT. Its translation is CASSLLAGLTDTQYF. The full variable domain, its missing parts supplied by reference TRBV11-2 and TRBJ2-3, is EAGVAQSPRYKIIEKRQSVAFWCNPISGHATLYWYQQILGQGPKLLIQFQNNGVVDDSQLPKDRFSAERLKGVDSTLKIQPAKLEDSAVYLCASSLLAGLTDTQYFGPGTRLTVL.